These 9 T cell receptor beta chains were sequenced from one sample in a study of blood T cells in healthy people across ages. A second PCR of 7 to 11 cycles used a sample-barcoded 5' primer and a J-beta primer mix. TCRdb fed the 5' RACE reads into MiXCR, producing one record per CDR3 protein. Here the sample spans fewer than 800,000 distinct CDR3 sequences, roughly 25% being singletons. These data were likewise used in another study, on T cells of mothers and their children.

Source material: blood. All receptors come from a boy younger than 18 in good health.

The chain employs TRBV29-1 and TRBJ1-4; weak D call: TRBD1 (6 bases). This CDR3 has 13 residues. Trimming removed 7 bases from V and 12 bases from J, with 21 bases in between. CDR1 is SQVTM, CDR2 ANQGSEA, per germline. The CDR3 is CSAEGGGTEELFF. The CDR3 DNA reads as TGCAGCGCCGAGGGGGGGGGGACCGAAGAACTGTTTTTT.

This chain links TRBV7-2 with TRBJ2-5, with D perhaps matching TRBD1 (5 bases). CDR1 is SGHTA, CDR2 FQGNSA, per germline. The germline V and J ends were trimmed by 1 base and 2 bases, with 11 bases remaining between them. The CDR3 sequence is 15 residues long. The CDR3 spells CASSLVKGSQETQYF. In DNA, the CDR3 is TGTGCCAGCAGCTTAGTGAAGGGGTCACAAGAGACCCAGTACTTC. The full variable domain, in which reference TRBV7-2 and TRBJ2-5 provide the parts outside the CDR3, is GAGVSQSPSNKVTEKGKDVELRCDPISGHTALYWYRQSLGQGLEFLIYFQGNSAPDKSGLPSDRFSAERTGGSVSTLTIQRTQQEDSAVYLCASSLVKGSQETQYFGPGTRLLVL.

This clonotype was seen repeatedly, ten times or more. CDR3 amino acids: CSATLPGANVLTF. DNA of the CDR3: TGCAGTGCTACTCTTCCTGGGGCCAACGTCCTGACTTTC. The chain carries TRBV20-1 and TRBJ2-6; D not certain. The CDR3 has 13 amino acids. Germline values: CDR1 DFQATT, CDR2 SNEGSKA (reference sequence). The germline V and J ends were trimmed by 4 bases and 2 bases, with 6 bases remaining between them.

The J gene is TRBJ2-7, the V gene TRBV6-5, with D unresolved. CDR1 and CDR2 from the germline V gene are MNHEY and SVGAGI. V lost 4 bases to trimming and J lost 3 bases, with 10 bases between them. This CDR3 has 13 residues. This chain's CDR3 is CASSSALLYEQYF. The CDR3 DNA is TGTGCCAGCAGTTCCGCACTACTCTACGAGCAGTACTTC.

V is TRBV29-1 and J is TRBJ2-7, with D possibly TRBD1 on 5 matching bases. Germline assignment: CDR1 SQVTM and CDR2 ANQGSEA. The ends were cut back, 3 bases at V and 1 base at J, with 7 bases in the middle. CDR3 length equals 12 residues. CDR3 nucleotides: TGCAGCGTTGACAAGGGGTCCTACGAGCAGTACTTC. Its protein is CSVDKGSYEQYF.

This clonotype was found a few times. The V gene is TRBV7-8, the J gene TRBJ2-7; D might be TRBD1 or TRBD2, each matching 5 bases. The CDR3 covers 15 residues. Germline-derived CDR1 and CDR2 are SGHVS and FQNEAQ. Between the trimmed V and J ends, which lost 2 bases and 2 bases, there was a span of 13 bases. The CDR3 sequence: CASSLQPGPTYEQYF. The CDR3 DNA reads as TGTGCCAGCAGCTTACAACCGGGACCAACCTACGAGCAGTACTTC.

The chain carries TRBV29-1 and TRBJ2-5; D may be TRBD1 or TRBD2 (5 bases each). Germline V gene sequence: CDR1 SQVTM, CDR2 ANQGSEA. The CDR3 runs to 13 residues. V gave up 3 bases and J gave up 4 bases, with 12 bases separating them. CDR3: CSVDLGVRETQYF. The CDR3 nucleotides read TGCAGCGTTGATCTGGGGGTCCGAGAGACCCAGTACTTC.

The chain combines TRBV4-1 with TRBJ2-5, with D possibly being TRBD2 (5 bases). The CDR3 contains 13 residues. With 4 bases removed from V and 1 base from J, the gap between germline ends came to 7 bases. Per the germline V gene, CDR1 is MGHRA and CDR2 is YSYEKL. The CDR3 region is CASSRETQETQYF. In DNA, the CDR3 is TGCGCCAGCAGCCGGGAGACCCAAGAGACCCAGTACTTC.

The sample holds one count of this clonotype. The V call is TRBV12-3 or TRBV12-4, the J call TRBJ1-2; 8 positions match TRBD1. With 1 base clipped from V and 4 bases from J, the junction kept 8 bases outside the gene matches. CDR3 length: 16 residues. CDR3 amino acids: CASSLGQGARGYGYTF. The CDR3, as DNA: TGTGCCAGCAGTTTAGGCCAGGGGGCGCGTGGCTATGGCTACACCTTC.